The rows below give T cell receptor beta chains drawn from one sample of a study of Graves' ophthalmopathy and Graves' hyperthyroidism. MiXCR, run by TCRdb on the multiplex PCR reads, gives a single entry per CDR3 protein. The data contain about 620,000 distinct CDR3 sequences, about 20% of them singletons. The sample comprised peripheral blood. These receptors were collected from a woman between 18 and 30 years old with stable Graves' hyperthyroidism. Some clones in this sample may be carry-over from other donors' samples. CDR3s include the opening cysteine and the closing phenylalanine or tryptophan. The D gene is left open where the match is weak. Only part of the rows carry a size: once, few, many, or a class if the clone is expanded.

clone_size d_call j_call v_call cdr3_nt cdr3_aa
many - TRBJ1-1 TRBV29-1 TGCAGCGTTGAATCTCAGGAGAACACTGAAGCTTTCTTT CSVESQENTEAFF
medium-sized TRBD1 TRBJ2-7 TRBV12-3/TRBV12-4 TGTGCCAGCAGTTCCGGGACAGGGCTGAACGAGCAGTACTTC CASSSGTGLNEQYF
many TRBD1 TRBJ1-2 TRBV20-1 TGCAGTGCTATAACAACCGGACAGGGAAACTATGGCTACACCTTC CSAITTGQGNYGYTF
few - TRBJ2-2 TRBV7-3 TGTGCCAGCAGCTTAAGGATCGGGGAGCTGTTTTTT CASSLRIGELFF
many - TRBJ2-7 TRBV9 TGTGCCAGCAGCGCCGGTGGCCTAGCAGGTCTCCCTCCGTACTTC CASSAGGLAGLPPYF
many - TRBJ1-5 TRBV30 TGTGCCTGGAGTGGAGGTTACGGCAGTTCAACGGAGCCCCAGCATTTT CAWSGGYGSSTEPQHF
- TRBD1 TRBJ2-1 TRBV2 TGTGCCAGCAGTGGAGAAAGGACAGGTAACAATGAGCAGTTCTTC CASSGERTGNNEQFF
- TRBD1 TRBJ1-1 TRBV7-3 TGTGCCAGCAGCTTCACCCCAGGGGGTGAAGCTTTCTTT CASSFTPGGEAFF
many TRBD1 TRBJ2-7 TRBV4-1 TGCGCCAGCAGCCAAAAGGGACAGGGGACACACTCCTACGAGCAGTACTTC CASSQKGQGTHSYEQYF
- - TRBJ1-5 TRBV30 TGTGCCTGGAGTGAGACAGAATATCAGCCCCAGCATTTT CAWSETEYQPQHF
few TRBD1 TRBJ2-7 TRBV10-3 TGTGCCATCAGGTCGACTGGACAGGGGGCGTACTACGAGCAGTACTTC CAIRSTGQGAYYEQYF
- TRBD2 TRBJ2-5 TRBV13 TGTGCCAGCAGCCCCTGGGGAGCGGGAGTTGAGACCCAGTACTTC CASSPWGAGVETQYF
many - TRBJ2-7 TRBV2 TGTGCCAGCGGCTCGAACGCAAAGACCGAGCAGTACTTC CASGSNAKTEQYF
- - TRBJ2-6 TRBV27 TGTGCCAGCAGACCTCTGTCGGCCAACGTCCTGACTTTC CASRPLSANVLTF
- - TRBJ2-5 TRBV12-3/TRBV12-4 TGTGCCAGCAGTTTAGGGGGACCGGGGGAGACCCAGTACTTC CASSLGGPGETQYF
many - TRBJ2-7 TRBV19 TGTGCCAGTAGTATTTCGTTCGGGCAGGGAAGCTACGAGCAGTACTTC CASSISFGQGSYEQYF
- TRBD2 TRBJ2-7 TRBV6-1 TGTGCCAGCTCACCACCCGAGCGGACTAGCGTTGACGAGCAGTACTTC CASSPPERTSVDEQYF
many - TRBJ2-1 TRBV20-1 TGCAGTGCCCTCCCGATGAGGGGCTCCGATTCCTACAATGAGCAGTTCTTC CSALPMRGSDSYNEQFF
many - TRBJ1-6 TRBV6-2/TRBV6-3 TGTGCCAGCAGTTCTACCTTCGAAGAATCACCCCTCCACTTT CASSSTFEESPLHF
many - TRBJ2-7 TRBV3-1 TGTGCCAGCAGCCAAGATTACGGGGCAACCTACGAGCAGTACTTC CASSQDYGATYEQYF
- TRBD1 TRBJ2-5 TRBV4-1 TGCGCCAGCAGCTCGACAGGGATGGGGGAGACCCAGTACTTC CASSSTGMGETQYF
many - TRBJ2-7 TRBV6-5 TGTGCCAGCAGTTACTCGATGGAATCTGGCGAGCAGTACTTC CASSYSMESGEQYF
many - TRBJ2-7 TRBV7-2 TGTGCCAGCAGTTTAGGGGCTAGCGCCAACTACGAGCAGTACTTC CASSLGASANYEQYF
many TRBD2 TRBJ2-7 TRBV10-3 TGTGCCATCAGTGAAGGACTAGGAGACCAGTTTGGGCAGTACTTC CAISEGLGDQFGQYF
many TRBD1 TRBJ2-7 TRBV6-5 TGTGCCAGCAGTTACGGGACAGGGTTGGGCGAGCAGTACTTC CASSYGTGLGEQYF
- - TRBJ2-7 TRBV27 TGTGCCAGCTCCGGACTTCTCTTCAACGAGCAGTACTTC CASSGLLFNEQYF
many - TRBJ2-2 TRBV29-1 TGCAGCGCCCTCTGGGGGACACCGAACACCGGGGAGCTGTTTTTT CSALWGTPNTGELFF
many TRBD1 TRBJ2-7 TRBV4-2 TGTGCCAGCAGCCAAGAGGACTGGACAGGGGACTACGAGCAGTACTTC CASSQEDWTGDYEQYF
many TRBD1 TRBJ2-5 TRBV2 TGTGCCAGAAAAACAGGGACAGGGGAACTACAAGAGACCCAGTACTTC CARKTGTGELQETQYF
many TRBD1 TRBJ1-5 TRBV20-1 TGCAGTGCTAGATCGCCGACAGGGAATCAGCCCCAGCATTTT CSARSPTGNQPQHF
- - TRBJ1-5 TRBV5-6 TGTGCCAGCAGCTTGGCGGTGGCTGGGACTCAGCCCCAGCATTTT CASSLAVAGTQPQHF
- TRBD1 TRBJ1-2 TRBV7-2 TGTGCCAGCAGCCTAGCCTCTTGGACAGGATCGTATGGCTACACCTTC CASSLASWTGSYGYTF
many - TRBJ1-2 TRBV6-1 TGTGCCAGCGTCGGAAGCTATGGCTACACCTTC CASVGSYGYTF
- - TRBJ1-2 TRBV28 TGTGCCAGCAGTTCTCCGGGGTGGGGGAACTATGGCTACACCTTC CASSSPGWGNYGYTF
few TRBD2 TRBJ2-5 TRBV7-2 TGTGCCAGCAGCCTACAATCTAGCGGGGGGGCTAAGACCCAGTACTTC CASSLQSSGGAKTQYF
many - TRBJ1-2 TRBV12-3/TRBV12-4 TGTGCCAGCAGTTTCAATGGGGGCGATAGGTATGGCTACACCTTC CASSFNGGDRYGYTF
many - TRBJ2-5 TRBV11-2 TGTGCCAGCAGCTTAGATTCGCGGTCCTTCCAAGAGACCCAGTACTTC CASSLDSRSFQETQYF
- - TRBJ2-7 TRBV7-6 TGTGCCAGCAGCCTCCTCCCCGGGACTGCATTGTTCGAGCAGTACTTC CASSLLPGTALFEQYF
many TRBD1 TRBJ2-5 TRBV27 TGTGCCAGCAGTCCGGCCCTCACCGGGACAGGGAGGGAGACCCAGTACTTC CASSPALTGTGRETQYF
many TRBD2 TRBJ2-5 TRBV7-2 TGTGCCAGCAGCTTGGGGGGACTAGGCTACCAAGAGACCCAGTACTTC CASSLGGLGYQETQYF
many - TRBJ2-2 TRBV29-1 TGCAGCGTTGCGGTGGGCACCGGGGAGCTGTTTTTT CSVAVGTGELFF
once TRBD2 TRBJ2-7 TRBV6-2/TRBV6-3 TGTGCCAGCAGTTCGGGACTAGCGGAAGGCCCCCCTGCCTTC CASSSGLAEGPPAF
- TRBD1 TRBJ1-1 TRBV2 TGTGCCAGTACGGGACAGGGTGACACTGAAGCTTTCTTT CASTGQGDTEAFF
many - TRBJ2-4 TRBV4-2 TGTGCCAGCAGCCAAGGGAGTGGGGGGGCCATGGGAAACATTCAGTACTTC CASSQGSGGAMGNIQYF
many - TRBJ2-7 TRBV6-1 TGTGCCAGCAGTGAAGAATATGCCGGGACCCACTCCTACGAGCAGTACTTC CASSEEYAGTHSYEQYF
many - TRBJ1-5 TRBV6-1 TGTGCCAGCACTGGCGAATGGGGCAATCAGCCCCAGCATTTT CASTGEWGNQPQHF
- TRBD1 TRBJ1-1 TRBV6-4 TGTGCCAGCAAACGGGACAGGATGAACACTGAAGCTTTCTTT CASKRDRMNTEAFF
many - TRBJ1-1 TRBV7-8 TGTGCCAGCAGCTTATTATCAGTAAACACTGAAGCTTTCTTT CASSLLSVNTEAFF
many TRBD2 TRBJ2-7 TRBV10-1 TGCGCCAGCAGTGATCCTGGGACTAGCGGTCCCGGCGGAGGAGAGCAGTACTTC CASSDPGTSGPGGGEQYF
many - TRBJ1-2 TRBV7-3 TGTGCCAGCAGCTCCGGGACATCGAACTATGGCTACACCTTC CASSSGTSNYGYTF
- - TRBJ1-2 TRBV3-1 TGTGCCAGCAGCTCCCGGGAAAGGTTTGGCTACACCTTC CASSSRERFGYTF
few - TRBJ2-5 TRBV12-3/TRBV12-4 TGTGCCAGCAGTGCTACAGGCAGGGGCGGGTGGACCCAGTACTTC CASSATGRGGWTQYF